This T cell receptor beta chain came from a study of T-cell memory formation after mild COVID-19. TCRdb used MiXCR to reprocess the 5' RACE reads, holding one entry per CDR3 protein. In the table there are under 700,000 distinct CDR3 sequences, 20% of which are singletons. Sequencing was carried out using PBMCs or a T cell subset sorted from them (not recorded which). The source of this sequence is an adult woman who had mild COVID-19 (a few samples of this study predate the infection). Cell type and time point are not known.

The CDR3 loop reads CATSDTGTDYGYTF. The DNA for the CDR3 is TGTGCCACCAGTGATACCGGGACCGACTATGGCTACACCTTC. The chain has TRBV24-1 and TRBJ1-2; tentative D call: TRBD1 (5 bases). The CDR3 is 14 amino acids. Germline V gene data show CDR1 as KGHDR and CDR2 as SFDVKD. With 3 bases removed from V and 3 bases from J, the gap between germline ends came to 10 bases.